The clone carrying this T cell receptor (beta chain) was detected only once. V was trimmed by 4 bases and J by 5 bases, leaving 8 bases between them. The CDR3 totals 13 residues. CDR1 and CDR2 (germline): LGHDT, YNNKEL (reference sequence). The data originate from a study of CD8 T cells in Susac syndrome. Sequencing of TCR beta covered CD8+ and CD4+ T cells obtained from blood. The CD8+ and CD4+ T cells were negatively isolated, with the TEMRA cells enriched by FACS. Random hexamers were used to reverse transcribe an amount of roughly 0.45 to 1 ug RNA. TCRdb reprocessed the immunoSEQ multiplex PCR reads with MiXCR, giving one entry per CDR3 protein. The data contain tens of thousands of distinct CDR3 sequences, just over 95% of them singletons.

This clonotype was obtained from a human donor with multiple sclerosis. The material sequenced was CD4+ T cells from PBMCs. The chain recombines TRBV3-1 with TRBJ2-2; weak D call: TRBD2 (5 bases). The CDR3: CASSLDYTGELFF. The CDR3 DNA sequence: TGTGCCAGCAGCCTCGACTATACCGGGGAGCTGTTTTTT. Drawing the rest from reference TRBV3-1 and TRBJ2-2, the complete variable domain is DTAVSQTPKYLVTQMGNDKSIKCEQNLGHDTMYWYKQDSKKFLKIMFSYNNKELIINETVPNRFSPKSPDKAHLNLHINSLELGDSAVYFCASSLDYTGELFFGEGSRLTVL.